This is a list of T cell receptor beta chains from one sample in a study of regulatory T cells in long-lasting Graves disease. TCRdb redid the calling of the multiplex PCR reads with MiXCR, one entry per CDR3 protein. This table has around 450,000 distinct CDR3 sequences, 15% to 20% appearing once. This same sample was also taken into another study, of T cells in Graves' hyperthyroidism and ophthalmopathy.

Sequences were derived from peripheral blood mononuclear cells (PBMCs), sampled at new diagnosis, from a patient treated with antithyroid drugs. The receptors were sampled from a man in his forties with Graves disease. CDR3s leave out the opening cysteine and the closing phenylalanine or tryptophan.

TRBV6-9	TRBJ2-3	ASSSPSGIGTDTQY
TRBV30	TRBJ1-3	AWSGQSGNTIY
TRBV6-1	TRBJ2-3	ASSDLGVNFPDTQY
TRBV7-9	TRBJ2-1	ASSLGVESGQF
TRBV12-3/TRBV12-4	TRBJ2-1	ASSAGGDRVYEQF
TRBV12-3/TRBV12-4	TRBJ2-1	ASSFLLADNEQF
TRBV16	TRBJ2-7	ASSPPPQASSYEQY
TRBV7-8	TRBJ1-3	ASSLGVRGFGNTIY
TRBV29-1	TRBJ1-2	SVEGQGSDKAQSNYGYT
TRBV7-8	TRBJ2-1	ASSPIAGALSSYNEQF
TRBV28	TRBJ1-1	ASSLDRVVTEAF
TRBV6-2/TRBV6-3	TRBJ2-1	ASSPFEGEAAGRQF
TRBV12-3/TRBV12-4	TRBJ2-1	ASSSWTSGNRVNEQF
TRBV5-1	TRBJ1-4	ASSLTGPNEKLF
TRBV28	TRBJ1-2	ASSSPWGGNYGYT
TRBV3-1	TRBJ2-5	ASSQDRRRAVGETQY
TRBV5-6	TRBJ1-4	ASSAGTTTRYEKLF
TRBV28	TRBJ2-1	ASKRRRDQNPYNEQF
TRBV5-1	TRBJ1-2	ASSPGQLNYGYT
TRBV3-1	TRBJ1-1	ASSLAPGGMNTEAF
TRBV9	TRBJ1-4	ASSGEPGLPGKLF
TRBV5-8	TRBJ2-2	ASSPGTMNTGELF
TRBV2	TRBJ1-5	ASSGTGGDQPQH
TRBV6-9	TRBJ1-6	ASSWDRGRISNSPLH
TRBV28	TRBJ2-4	ASSPPLSIQY
TRBV5-1	TRBJ2-1	ASGAGDRSYNEQF
TRBV10-1	TRBJ2-7	AKNRDREGREQY
TRBV2	TRBJ1-1	ASRDKGTEAF
TRBV27	TRBJ1-2	ASSQGDFRNYGYT
TRBV29-1	TRBJ2-7	SVEDRRGRPYEQY
TRBV10-3	TRBJ2-7	AISESDRGHYEQY
TRBV11-2	TRBJ2-5	ASSLGQPYQETQY
TRBV20-1	TRBJ2-1	SAERSANEQF
TRBV7-9	TRBJ2-1	ASSPAAWWPGEQF
TRBV20-1	TRBJ1-5	SASRLSGGLLHQPQH
TRBV6-1	TRBJ2-3	ASSEWAGATDTQY